This T cell receptor (beta chain) was recovered during a study of identical twins. Points from the study as a whole: Clonotypes of the beta chain that were abundant in cord blood carried fewer insertions (memory repertoires showed none).

Germline lookup yields CDR1 SGHTA and CDR2 FQGNSA. The CDR3 has 15 amino acids. Concerning this clonotype: Antigen: not known. The junction shows a germline mismatch at one end, possibly a read error.

A single record per CDR3 protein comes from TCRdb applying MiXCR to the 5' RACE reads. The sample includes 430,000 or so distinct CDR3 sequences, roughly a quarter of them seen just once. This same sample was also taken into another study, of T cells expressing NK-cell markers. As that report states: It was from sorted CD3+CD56+NKG2C+, CD3+CD56+NKG2C- and CD3+CD56-NKG2C+ T cells that TCR beta repertoires came. Evidence did not settle whether expanded NKG2C+ T cell clones targeted HCMV.

The sample comprised CD4+ T cells sorted from blood. The chain recombines TRBV7-2 with TRBJ2-5, with a tentative D call TRBD2 (5 bases). This TCR was recovered from a young woman in good health. CDR3 DNA sequence: TGTGCCAGCAGCCTCGGACTCGCCACGCAAGAGGCCCAGTACTTC. Amino acids: CASSLGLATQEAQYF.